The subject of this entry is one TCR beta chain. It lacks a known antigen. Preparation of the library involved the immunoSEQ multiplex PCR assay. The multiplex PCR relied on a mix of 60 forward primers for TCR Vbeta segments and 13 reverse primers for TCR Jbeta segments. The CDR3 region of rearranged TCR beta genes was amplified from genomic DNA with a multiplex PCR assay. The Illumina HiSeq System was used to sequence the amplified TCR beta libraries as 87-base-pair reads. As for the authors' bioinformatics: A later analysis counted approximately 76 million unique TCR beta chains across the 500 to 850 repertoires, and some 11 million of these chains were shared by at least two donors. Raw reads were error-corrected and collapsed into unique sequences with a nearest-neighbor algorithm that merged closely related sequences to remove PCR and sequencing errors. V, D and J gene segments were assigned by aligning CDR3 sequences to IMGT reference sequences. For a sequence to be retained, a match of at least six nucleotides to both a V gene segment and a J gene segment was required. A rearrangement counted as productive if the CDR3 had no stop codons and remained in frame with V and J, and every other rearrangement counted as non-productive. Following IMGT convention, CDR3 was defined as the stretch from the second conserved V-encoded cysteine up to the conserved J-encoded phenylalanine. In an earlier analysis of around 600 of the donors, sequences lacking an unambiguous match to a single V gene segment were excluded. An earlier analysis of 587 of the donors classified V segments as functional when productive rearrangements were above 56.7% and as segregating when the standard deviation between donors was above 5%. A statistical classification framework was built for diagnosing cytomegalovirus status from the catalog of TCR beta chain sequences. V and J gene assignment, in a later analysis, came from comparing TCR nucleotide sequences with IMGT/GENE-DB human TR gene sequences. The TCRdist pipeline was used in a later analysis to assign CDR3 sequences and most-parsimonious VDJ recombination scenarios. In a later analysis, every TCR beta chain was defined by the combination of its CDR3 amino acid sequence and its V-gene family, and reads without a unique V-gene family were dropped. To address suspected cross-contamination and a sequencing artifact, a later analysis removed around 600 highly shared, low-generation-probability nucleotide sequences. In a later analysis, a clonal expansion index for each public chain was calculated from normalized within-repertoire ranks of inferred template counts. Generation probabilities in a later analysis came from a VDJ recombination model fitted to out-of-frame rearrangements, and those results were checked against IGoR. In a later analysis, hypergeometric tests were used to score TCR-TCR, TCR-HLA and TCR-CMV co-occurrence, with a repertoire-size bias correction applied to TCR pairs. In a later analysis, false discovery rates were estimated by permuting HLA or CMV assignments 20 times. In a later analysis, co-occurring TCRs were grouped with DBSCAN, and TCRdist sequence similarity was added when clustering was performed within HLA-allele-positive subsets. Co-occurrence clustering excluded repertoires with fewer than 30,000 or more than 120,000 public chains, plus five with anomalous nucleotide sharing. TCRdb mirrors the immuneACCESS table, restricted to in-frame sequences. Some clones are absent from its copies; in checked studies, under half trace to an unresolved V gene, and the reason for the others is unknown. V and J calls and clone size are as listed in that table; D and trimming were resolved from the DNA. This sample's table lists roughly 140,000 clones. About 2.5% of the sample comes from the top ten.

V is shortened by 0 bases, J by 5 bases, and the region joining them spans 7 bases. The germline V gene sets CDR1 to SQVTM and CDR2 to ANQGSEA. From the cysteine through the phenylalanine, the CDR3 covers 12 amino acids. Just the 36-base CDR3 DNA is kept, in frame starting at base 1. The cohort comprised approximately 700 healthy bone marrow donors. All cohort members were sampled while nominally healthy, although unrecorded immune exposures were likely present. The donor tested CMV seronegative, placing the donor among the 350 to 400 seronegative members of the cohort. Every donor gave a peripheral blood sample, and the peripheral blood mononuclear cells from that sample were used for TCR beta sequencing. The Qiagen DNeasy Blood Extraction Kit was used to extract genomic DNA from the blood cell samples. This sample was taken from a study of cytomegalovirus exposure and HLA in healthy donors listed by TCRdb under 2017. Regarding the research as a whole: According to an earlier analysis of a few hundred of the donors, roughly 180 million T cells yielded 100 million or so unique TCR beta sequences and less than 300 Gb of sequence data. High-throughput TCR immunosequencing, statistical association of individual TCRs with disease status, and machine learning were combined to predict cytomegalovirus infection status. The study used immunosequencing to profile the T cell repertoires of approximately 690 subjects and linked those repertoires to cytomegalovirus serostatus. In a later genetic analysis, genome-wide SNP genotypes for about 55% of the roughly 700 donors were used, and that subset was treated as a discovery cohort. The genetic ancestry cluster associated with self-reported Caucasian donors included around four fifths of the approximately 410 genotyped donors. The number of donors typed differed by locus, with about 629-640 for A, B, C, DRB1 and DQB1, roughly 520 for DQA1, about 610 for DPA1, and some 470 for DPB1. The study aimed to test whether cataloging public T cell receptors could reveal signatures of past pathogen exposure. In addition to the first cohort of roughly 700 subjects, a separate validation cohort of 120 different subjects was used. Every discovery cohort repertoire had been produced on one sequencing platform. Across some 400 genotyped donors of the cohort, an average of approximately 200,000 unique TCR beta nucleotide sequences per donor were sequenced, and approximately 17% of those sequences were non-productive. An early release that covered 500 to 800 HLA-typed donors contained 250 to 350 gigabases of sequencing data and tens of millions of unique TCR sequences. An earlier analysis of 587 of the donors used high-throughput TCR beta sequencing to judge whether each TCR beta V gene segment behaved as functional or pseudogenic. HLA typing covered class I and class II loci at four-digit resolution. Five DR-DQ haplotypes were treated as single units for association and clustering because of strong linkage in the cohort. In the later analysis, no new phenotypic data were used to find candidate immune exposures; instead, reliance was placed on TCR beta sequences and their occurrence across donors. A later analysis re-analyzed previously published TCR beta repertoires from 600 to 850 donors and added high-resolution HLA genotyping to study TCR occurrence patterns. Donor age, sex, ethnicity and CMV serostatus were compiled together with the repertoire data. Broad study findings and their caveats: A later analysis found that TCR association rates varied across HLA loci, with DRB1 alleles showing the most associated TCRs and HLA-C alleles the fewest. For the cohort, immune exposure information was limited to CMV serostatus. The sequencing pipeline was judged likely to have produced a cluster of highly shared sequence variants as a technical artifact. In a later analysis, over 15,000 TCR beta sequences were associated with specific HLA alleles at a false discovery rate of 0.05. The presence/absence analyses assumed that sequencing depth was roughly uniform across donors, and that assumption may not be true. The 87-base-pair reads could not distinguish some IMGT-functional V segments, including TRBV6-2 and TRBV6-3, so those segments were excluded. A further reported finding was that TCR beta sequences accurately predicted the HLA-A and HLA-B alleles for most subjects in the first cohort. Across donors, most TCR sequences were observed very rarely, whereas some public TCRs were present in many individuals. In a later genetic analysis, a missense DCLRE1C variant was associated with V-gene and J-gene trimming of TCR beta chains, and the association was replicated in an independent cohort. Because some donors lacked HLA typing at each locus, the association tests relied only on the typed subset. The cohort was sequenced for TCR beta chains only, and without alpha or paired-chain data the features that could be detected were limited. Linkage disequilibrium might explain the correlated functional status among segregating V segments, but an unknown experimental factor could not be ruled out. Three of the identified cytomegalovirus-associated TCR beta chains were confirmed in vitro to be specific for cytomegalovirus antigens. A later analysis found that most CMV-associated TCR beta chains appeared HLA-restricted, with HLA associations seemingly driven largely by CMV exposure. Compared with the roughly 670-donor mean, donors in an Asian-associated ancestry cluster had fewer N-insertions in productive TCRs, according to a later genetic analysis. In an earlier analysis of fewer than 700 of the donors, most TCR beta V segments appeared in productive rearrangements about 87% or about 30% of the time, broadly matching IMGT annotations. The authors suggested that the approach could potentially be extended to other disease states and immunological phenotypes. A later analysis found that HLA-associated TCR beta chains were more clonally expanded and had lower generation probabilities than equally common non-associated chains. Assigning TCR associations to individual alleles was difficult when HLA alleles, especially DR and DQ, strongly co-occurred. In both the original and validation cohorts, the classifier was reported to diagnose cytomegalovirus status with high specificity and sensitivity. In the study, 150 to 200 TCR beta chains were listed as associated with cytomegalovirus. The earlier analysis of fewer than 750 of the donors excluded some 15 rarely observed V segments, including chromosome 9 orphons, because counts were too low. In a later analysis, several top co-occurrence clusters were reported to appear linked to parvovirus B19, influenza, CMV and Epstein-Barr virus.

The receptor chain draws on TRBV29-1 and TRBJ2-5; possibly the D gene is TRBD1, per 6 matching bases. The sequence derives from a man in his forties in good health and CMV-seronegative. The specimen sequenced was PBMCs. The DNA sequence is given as TGCAGCGTTGAAGAGGGGGCCGAGACCCAGTACTTC. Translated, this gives CSVEEGAETQYF.